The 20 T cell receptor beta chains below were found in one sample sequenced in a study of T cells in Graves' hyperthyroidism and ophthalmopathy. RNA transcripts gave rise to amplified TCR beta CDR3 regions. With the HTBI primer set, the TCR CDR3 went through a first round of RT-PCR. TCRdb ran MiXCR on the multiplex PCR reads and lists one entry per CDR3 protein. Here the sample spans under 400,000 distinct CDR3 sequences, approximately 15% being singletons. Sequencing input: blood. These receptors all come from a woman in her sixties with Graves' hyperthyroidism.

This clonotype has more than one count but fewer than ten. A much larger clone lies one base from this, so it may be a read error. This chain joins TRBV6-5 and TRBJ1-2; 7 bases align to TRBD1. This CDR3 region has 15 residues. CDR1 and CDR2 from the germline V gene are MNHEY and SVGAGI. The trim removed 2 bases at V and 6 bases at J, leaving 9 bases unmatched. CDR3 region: CASSYVGGGENGYTF. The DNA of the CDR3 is TGTGCCAGCAGTTACGTTGGAGGGGGCGAGAATGGCTACACCTTC.

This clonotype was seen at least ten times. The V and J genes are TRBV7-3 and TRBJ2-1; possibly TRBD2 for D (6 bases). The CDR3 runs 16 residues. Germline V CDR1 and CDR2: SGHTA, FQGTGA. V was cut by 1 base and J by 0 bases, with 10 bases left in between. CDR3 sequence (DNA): TGTGCCAGCAGCTTAAGGCCGCGGGGCTCCTACAATGAGCAGTTCTTC. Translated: CASSLRPRGSYNEQFF.

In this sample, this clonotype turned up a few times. The CDR3 protein is CASSIGRKSNQPQHF. The CDR3 nucleotides are TGTGCCAGTAGTATCGGGCGGAAGAGCAATCAGCCCCAGCATTTT. The chain employs TRBV19 and TRBJ1-5, with no clear D. Germline V gene data show CDR1 as LNHDA and CDR2 as SQIVND (reference sequence). The ends were cut back, 3 bases at V and 1 base at J, with 10 bases in the middle. The CDR3 covers 15 residues.

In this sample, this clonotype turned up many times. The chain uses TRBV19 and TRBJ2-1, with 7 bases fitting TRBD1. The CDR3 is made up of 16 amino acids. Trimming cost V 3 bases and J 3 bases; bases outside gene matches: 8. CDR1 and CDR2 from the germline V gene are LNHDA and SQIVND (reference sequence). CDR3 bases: TGTGCCAGTAGTATCGCAGGGGGAAGGCGCTACAATGAGCAGTTCTTC. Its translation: CASSIAGGRRYNEQFF.

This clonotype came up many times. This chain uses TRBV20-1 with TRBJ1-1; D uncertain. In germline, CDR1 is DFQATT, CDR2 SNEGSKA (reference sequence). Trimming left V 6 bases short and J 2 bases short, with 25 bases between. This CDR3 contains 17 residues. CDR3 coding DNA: TGCAGTGCCGACGGGTCCTTCGAGGCAGGAGATAACACTGAAGCTTTCTTT. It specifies CSADGSFEAGDNTEAFF.

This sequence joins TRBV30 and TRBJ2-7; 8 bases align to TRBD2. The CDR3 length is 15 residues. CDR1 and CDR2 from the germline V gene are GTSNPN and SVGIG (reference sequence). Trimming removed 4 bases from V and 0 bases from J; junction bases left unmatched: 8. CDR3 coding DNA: TGTGCCTGGACTAGCGGGCCCGGCCACTCCTACGAGCAGTACTTC. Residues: CAWTSGPGHSYEQYF. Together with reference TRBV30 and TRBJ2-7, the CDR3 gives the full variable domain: SQTIHQWPATLVQPVGSPLSLECTVEGTSNPNLYWYRQAAGRGLQLLFYSVGIGQISSEVPQNLSASRPQDRQFILSSKKLLLSDSGFYLCAWTSGPGHSYEQYFGPGTRLTVT.

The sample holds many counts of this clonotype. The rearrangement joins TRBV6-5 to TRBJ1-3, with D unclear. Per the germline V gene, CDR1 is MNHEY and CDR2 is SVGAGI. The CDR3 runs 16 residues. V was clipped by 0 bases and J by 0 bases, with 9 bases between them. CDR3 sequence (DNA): TGTGCCAGCAGTTACTCGACACGGTTCTCTGGAAACACCATATATTTT. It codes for CASSYSTRFSGNTIYF.

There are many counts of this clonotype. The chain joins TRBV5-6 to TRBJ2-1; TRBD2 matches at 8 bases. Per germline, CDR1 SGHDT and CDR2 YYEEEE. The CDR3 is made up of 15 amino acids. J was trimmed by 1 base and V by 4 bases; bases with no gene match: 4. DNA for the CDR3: TGTGCCAGCAGCACCACGGGAGGGTCCTACAATGAGCAGTTCTTC. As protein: CASSTTGGSYNEQFF.

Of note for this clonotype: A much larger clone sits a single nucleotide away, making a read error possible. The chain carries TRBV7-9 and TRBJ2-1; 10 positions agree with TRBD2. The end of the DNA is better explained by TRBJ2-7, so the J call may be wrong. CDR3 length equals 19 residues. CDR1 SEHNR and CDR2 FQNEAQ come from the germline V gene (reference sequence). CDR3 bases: TGTGCCAGCAGCTTGTCTTTTAGCGGGAGGTCCCTCGCCTACAATGAGCAGTACTTC. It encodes CASSLSFSGRSLAYNEQYF.

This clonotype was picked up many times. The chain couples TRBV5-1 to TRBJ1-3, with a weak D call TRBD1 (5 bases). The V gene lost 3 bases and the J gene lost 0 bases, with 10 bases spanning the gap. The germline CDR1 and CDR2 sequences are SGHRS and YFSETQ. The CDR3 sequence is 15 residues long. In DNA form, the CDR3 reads TGCGCCAGCAGCTACGGGGGAAGCTCTGGAAACACCATATATTTT. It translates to CASSYGGSSGNTIYF.

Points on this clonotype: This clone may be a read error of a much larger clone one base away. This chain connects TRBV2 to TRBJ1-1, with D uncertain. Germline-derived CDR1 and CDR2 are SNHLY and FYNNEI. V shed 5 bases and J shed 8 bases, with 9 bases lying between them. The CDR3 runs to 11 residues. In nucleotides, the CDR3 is TGTGCCAGCAGTTCCATGGCGGAAGCTTTCTTT. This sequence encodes CASSSMAEAFF. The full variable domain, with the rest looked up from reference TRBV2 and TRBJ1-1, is EPEVTQTPSHQVTQMGQEVILRCVPISNHLYFYWYRQILGQKVEFLVSFYNNEISEKSEIFDDQFSVERPDGSNFTLKIRSTKLEDSAMYFCASSSMAEAFFGQGTRLTVV.

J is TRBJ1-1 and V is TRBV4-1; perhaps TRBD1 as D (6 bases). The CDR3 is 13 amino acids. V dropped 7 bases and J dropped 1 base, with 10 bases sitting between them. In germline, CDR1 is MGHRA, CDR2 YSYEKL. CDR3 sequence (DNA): TGCGCCAGCAACCTACAGGGGAACACTGAAGCTTTCTTT. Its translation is CASNLQGNTEAFF.

The CDR3 spells CSALRTGGYNEQFF. CDR3 DNA: TGCAGTGCCCTCAGGACAGGGGGCTACAATGAGCAGTTCTTC. V usage is TRBV20-1 and J usage is TRBJ2-1, with 10 bases that match TRBD1. J gave up 3 bases and V 6 bases, and 5 bases lay outside the gene matches. CDR1 is DFQATT and CDR2 is SNEGSKA in the germline V gene (reference sequence). The CDR3 is 14 residues long.

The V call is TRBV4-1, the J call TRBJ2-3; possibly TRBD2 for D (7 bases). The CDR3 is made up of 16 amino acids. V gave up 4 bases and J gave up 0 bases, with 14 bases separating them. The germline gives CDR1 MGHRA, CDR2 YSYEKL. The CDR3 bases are TGCGCCAGCAGCCTCTGGGGGGGCGGGAGCACAGATACGCAGTATTTT. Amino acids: CASSLWGGGSTDTQYF.

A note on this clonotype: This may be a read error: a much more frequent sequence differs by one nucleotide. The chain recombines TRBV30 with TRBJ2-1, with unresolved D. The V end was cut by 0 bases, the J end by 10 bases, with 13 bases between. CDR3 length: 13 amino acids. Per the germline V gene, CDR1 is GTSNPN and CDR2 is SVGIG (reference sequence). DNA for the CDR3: TGTGCCTGGAGTGTACGCCAGGCCGGCGAGCAGTTCTTC. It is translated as CAWSVRQAGEQFF.

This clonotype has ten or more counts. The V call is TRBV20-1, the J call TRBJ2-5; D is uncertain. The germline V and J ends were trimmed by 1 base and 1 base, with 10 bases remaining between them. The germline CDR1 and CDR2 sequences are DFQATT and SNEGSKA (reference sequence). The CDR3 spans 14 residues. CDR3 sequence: CSARAPAAQETQYF. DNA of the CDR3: TGCAGTGCTAGAGCCCCTGCAGCCCAAGAGACCCAGTACTTC.

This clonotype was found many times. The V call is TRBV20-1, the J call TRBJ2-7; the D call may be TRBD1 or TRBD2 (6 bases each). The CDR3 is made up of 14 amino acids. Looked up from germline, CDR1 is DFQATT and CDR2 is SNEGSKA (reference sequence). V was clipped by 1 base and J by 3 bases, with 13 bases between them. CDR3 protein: CSARGKGGRYEQYF. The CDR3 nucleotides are TGCAGTGCTAGAGGGAAGGGGGGCCGCTACGAGCAGTACTTC.

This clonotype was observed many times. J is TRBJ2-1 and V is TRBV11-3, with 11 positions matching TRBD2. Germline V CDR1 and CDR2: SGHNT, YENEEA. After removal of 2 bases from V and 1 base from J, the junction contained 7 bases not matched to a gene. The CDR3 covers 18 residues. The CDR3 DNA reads TGTGCCAGCAGCTTAACTAGCGGGAGCTTTTTATCCTACAATGAGCAGTTCTTC. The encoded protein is CASSLTSGSFLSYNEQFF.

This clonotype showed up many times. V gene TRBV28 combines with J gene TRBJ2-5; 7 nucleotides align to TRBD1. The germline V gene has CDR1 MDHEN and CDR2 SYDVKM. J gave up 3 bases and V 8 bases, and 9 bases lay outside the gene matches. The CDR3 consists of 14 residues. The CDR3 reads CASVTGEWEETQYF. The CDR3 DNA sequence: TGTGCCAGCGTAACAGGGGAATGGGAAGAGACCCAGTACTTC.

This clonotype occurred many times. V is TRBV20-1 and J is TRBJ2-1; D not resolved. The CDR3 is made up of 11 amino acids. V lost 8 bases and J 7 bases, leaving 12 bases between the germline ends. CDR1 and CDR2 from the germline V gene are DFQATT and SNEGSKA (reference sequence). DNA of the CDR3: TGCAGTTGTACCAGACAAAATGAGCAGTTCTTC. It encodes CSCTRQNEQFF.